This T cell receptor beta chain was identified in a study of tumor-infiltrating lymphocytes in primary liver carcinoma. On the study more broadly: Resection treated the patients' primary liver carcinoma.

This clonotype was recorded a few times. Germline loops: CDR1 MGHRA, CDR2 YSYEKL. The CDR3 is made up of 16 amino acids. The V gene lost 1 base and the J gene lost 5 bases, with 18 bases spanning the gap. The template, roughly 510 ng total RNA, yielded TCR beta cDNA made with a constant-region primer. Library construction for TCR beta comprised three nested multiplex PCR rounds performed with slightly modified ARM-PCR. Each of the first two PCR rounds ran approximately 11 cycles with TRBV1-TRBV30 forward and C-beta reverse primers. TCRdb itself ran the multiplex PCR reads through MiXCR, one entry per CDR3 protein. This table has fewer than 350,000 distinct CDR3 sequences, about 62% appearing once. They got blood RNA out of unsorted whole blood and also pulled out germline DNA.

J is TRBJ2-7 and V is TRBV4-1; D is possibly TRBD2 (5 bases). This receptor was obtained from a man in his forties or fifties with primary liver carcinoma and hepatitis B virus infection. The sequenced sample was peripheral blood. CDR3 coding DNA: TGCGCCAGCAGCCAAGTTCTAGCTGGGAACCCCAACGAGCAGTACTTC. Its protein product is CASSQVLAGNPNEQYF.